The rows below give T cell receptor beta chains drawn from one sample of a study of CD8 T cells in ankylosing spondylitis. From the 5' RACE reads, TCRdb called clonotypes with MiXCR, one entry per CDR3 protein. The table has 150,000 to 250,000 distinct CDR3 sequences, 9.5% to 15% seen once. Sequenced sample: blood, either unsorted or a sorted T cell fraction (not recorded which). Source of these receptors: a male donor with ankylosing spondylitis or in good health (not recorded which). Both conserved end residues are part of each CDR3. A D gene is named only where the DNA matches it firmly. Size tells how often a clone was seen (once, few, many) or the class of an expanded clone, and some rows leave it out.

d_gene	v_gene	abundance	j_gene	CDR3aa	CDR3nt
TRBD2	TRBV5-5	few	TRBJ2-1	CASSSSPGREFSNEQFF	TGTGCCAGCAGCTCCTCCCCCGGGCGGGAGTTTTCCAATGAGCAGTTCTTC
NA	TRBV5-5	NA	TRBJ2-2	CASSYSLRRVTGELFF	TGTGCCAGCAGCTACAGCCTCAGGAGAGTCACCGGGGAGCTGTTTTTT
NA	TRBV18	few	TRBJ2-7	CASSPLNRSYEQYF	TGTGCCAGCTCACCGCTTAACAGATCCTACGAGCAGTACTTC
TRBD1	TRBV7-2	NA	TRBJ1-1	CASSPGGRFLNTEAFF	TGTGCCAGCAGCCCAGGGGGTCGGTTCCTAAACACTGAAGCTTTCTTT
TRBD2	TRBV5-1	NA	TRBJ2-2	CASSLAGVTGELFF	TGCGCCAGCAGTTTAGCGGGAGTCACCGGGGAGCTGTTTTTT
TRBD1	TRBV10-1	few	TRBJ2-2	CASSEDQGAGGELFF	TGCGCCAGCAGTGAAGATCAGGGGGCTGGCGGGGAGCTGTTTTTT
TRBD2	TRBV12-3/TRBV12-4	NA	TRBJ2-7	CASSFAGGSDEQYF	TGTGCCAGCAGTTTTGCGGGAGGAAGCGACGAGCAGTACTTC
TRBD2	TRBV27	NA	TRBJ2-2	CASRPGLADTGELFF	TGTGCCAGCAGACCGGGACTAGCGGACACCGGGGAGCTGTTTTTT
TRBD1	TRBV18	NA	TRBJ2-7	CASSPSDRVTEQYF	TGTGCCAGCTCACCATCGGACAGGGTAACCGAGCAGTACTTC
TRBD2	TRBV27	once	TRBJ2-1	CASSLGTSGRAQEQFF	TGTGCCAGCAGTTTGGGAACTAGCGGGAGGGCCCAGGAGCAGTTCTTC
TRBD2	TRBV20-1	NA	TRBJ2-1	CSARDWKKRSGGNEQFF	TGCAGTGCTAGAGATTGGAAAAAGCGGTCGGGGGGGAATGAGCAGTTCTTC
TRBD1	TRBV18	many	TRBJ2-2	CASSSTGALTGELFF	TGTGCCAGCTCATCGACAGGGGCTCTCACCGGGGAGCTGTTTTTT
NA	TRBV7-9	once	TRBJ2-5	CASSSGTSRGTQYF	TGTGCCAGCAGCTCGGGGACCTCGAGGGGGACCCAGTACTTC
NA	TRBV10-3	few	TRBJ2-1	CAISESSYNEQFF	TGTGCCATCAGTGAGTCCTCCTACAATGAGCAGTTCTTC
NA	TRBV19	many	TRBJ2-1	CASSPGTEVDEQFF	TGTGCCAGTAGTCCCGGGACTGAGGTGGATGAGCAGTTCTTC
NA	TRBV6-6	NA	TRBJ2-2	CATDSANTGELFF	TGTGCCACAGACAGCGCGAACACCGGGGAGCTGTTTTTT
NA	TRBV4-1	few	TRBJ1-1	CASSQEAGNTEAFF	TGCGCCAGCAGCCAAGAGGCAGGGAACACTGAAGCTTTCTTT
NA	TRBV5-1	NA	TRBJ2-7	CASSLAGSGDEQYF	TGCGCCAGCAGCTTGGCAGGGTCTGGCGACGAGCAGTACTTC
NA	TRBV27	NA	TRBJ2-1	CASGLDNEQFF	TGTGCCAGCGGCCTGGATAATGAGCAGTTCTTC
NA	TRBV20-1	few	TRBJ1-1	CSASNSGPKGEAFF	TGCAGTGCTAGTAACTCCGGTCCAAAGGGTGAAGCTTTCTTT
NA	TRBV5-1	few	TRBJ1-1	CASSLAYLGEVNTEAFF	TGCGCCAGCAGCTTGGCTTATTTAGGGGAGGTGAACACTGAAGCTTTCTTT
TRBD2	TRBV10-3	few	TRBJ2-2	CAISETSGEDTGELFF	TGTGCCATCAGTGAAACTAGCGGGGAGGACACCGGGGAGCTGTTTTTT
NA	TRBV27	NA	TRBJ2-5	CASSLAAGRPETQYF	TGTGCCAGCAGTTTAGCGGCCGGGCGTCCAGAGACCCAGTACTTC
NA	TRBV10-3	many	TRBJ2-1	CAISDPGEQFF	TGTGCCATCAGTGATCCGGGGGAGCAGTTCTTC
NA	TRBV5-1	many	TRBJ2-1	CASSLGSSGVLDEQFF	TGCGCCAGCAGCTTGGGGTCCAGCGGCGTATTGGATGAGCAGTTCTTC
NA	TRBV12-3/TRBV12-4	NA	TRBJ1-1	CASSFLPPGPQRVNTEAFF	TGTGCCAGCAGTTTCTTACCGCCGGGCCCGCAACGGGTCAACACTGAAGCTTTCTTT
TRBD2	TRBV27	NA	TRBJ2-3	CASSLLGGGATDTQYF	TGTGCCAGCAGTTTATTGGGCGGGGGGGCGACAGATACGCAGTATTTT